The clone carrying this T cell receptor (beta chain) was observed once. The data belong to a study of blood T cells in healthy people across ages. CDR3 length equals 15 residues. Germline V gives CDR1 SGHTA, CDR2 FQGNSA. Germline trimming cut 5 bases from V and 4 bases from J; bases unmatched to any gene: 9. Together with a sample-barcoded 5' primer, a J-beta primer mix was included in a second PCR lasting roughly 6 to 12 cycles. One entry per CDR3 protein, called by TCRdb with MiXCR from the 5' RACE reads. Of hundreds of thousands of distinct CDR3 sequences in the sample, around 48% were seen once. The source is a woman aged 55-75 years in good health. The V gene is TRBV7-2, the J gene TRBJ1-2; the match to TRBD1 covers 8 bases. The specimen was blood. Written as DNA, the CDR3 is TGTGCCAGCAGCGAAAACCAGGGGGCGAGCTATGGCTACACCTTC. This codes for CASSENQGASYGYTF.